This entry concerns a single T cell receptor beta chain. The CDR3 is made up of 12 amino acids. V was trimmed by 2 bases and J by 6 bases, leaving 7 bases between them. The germline V gene has CDR1 MNHEY and CDR2 SVGAGI. The assay was immunoSEQ multiplex PCR, and TCRdb's table has in-frame clones only and misses some. This repertoire shows about 280,000 clones, about 88% found once; its top ten account for 2% to 2.5%. This sample is part of a study of blood T cell repertoires in COVID-19. The V gene is TRBV6-5, the J gene TRBJ1-2; possibly TRBD1 for D (5 bases). The specimen sequenced was PBMCs or T cells enriched from blood (not recorded which). The clonotype was recovered from a woman between 55 and 75 years old in a cohort exposed to, infected with or recovered from COVID-19 (not recorded which). The CDR3 nucleotides are TGTGCCAGCAGTTACCGGGGGGATGGCTACACCTTC. Translating it yields CASSYRGDGYTF.